This T cell receptor (beta chain) is drawn from a study of cytomegalovirus exposure and HLA in healthy donors. On the study more broadly: From donors who were HLA-typed, an early data release held 75 million to 85 million unique TCRs. Whole-study results and caveats: Previous analysis showed most TCR beta V segments were productive about 87% or about 30% of the time.

It was with 60 Vbeta and 13 Jbeta primers that the PCR ran. Per the authors' pipeline: The authors later counted approximately 80 million unique TCR beta chains, roughly 11 million of them shared. Generated by immunoSEQ multiplex PCR, the TCRdb table keeps only in-frame clones and is missing some. The V and J calls and clone size are taken from that table; D and trimming were inferred from the DNA. Among about 110,000 clones listed, around 69% were seen once. Points on this clone: Its antigen is not known.

Looked up from germline, CDR1 is LNHNV and CDR2 is YYDKDF (reference sequence). The junction had 11 bases not matched to a gene; V was cut back by 3 bases and J by 8 bases. CDR3 length: 15 residues. The source of this sequence is a man younger than 35 in good health and CMV-seronegative. The sample consisted of PBMCs. This chain connects TRBV15 to TRBJ1-2; 8 bases match TRBD1. The CDR3 coding sequence is TGTGCCACCAGCAGCCTACCGGGACAGGCGGGGGGCTACACCTTC. Translating gives CATSSLPGQAGGYTF.